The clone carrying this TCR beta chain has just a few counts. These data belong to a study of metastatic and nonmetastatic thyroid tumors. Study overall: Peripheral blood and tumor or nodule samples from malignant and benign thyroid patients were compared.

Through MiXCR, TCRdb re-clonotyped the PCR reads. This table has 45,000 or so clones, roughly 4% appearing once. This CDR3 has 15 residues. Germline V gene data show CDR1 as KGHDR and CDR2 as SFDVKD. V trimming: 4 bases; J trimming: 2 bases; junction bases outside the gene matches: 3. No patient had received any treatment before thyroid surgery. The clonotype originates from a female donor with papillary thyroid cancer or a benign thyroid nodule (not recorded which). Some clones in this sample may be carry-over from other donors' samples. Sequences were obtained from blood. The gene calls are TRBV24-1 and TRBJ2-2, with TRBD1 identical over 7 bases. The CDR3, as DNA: TGTGCCACCAGTGAGGGGGACAGTAACACCGGGGAGCTGTTTTTT. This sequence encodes CATSEGDSNTGELFF.